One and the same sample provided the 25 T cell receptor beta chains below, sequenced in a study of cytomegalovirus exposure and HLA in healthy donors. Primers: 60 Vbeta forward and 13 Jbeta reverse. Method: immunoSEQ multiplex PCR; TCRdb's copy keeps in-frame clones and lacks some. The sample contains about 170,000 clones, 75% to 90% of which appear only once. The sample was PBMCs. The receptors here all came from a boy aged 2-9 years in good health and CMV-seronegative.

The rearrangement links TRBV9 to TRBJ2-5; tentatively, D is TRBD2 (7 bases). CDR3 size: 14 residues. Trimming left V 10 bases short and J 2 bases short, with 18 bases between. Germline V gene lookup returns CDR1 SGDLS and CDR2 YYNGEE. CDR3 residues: CASSRAGAQETQYF. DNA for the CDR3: TGTGCCTCCTCCCGGGCGGGGGCTCAAGAGACCCAGTACTTC. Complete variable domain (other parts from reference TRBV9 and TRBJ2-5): DSGVTQTPKHLITATGQRVTLRCSPRSGDLSVYWYQQSLDQGLQFLIQYYNGEERAKGNILERFSAQQFPDLHSELNLSSLELGDSALYFCASSRAGAQETQYFGPGTRLLVL.

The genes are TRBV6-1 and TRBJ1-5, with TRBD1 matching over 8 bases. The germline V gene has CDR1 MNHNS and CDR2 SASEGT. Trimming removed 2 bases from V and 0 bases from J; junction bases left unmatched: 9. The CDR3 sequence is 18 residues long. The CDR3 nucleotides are TGTGCCAGCAGTGAAATGGCACAGGGGGTTAATAGCAATCAGCCCCAGCATTTT. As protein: CASSEMAQGVNSNQPQHF.

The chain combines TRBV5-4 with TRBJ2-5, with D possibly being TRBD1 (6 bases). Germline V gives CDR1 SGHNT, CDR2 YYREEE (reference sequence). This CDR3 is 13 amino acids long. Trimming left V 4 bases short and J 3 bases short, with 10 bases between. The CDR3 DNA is TGTGCCAGCAGCCGCACAGGGAAAGAGACCCAGTACTTC. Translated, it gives CASSRTGKETQYF.

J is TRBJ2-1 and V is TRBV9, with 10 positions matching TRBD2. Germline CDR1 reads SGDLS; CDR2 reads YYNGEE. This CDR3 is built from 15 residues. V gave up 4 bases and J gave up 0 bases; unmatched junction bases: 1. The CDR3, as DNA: TGTGCCAGCAGCTCTAGCGGGAGCTCCTACAATGAGCAGTTCTTC. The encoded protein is CASSSSGSSYNEQFF.

Here the CDR3 DNA reads TGTGCCAGTAGTTCACAGGTCTGGGTCGGGGAGCTGTTTTTT. Protein: CASSSQVWVGELFF. The chain recombines TRBV19 with TRBJ2-2, with D perhaps TRBD1 (5 bases). Looked up from germline, CDR1 is LNHDA and CDR2 is SQIVND (reference sequence). CDR3 length equals 14 residues. Trimming took 5 bases from V and 7 from J, leaving 14 bases between them.

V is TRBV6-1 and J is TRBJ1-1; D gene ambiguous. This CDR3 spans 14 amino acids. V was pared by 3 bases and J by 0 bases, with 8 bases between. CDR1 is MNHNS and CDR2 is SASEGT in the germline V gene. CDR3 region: CASSDPSVNTEAFF. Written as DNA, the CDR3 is TGTGCCAGCAGTGACCCCAGTGTGAACACTGAAGCTTTCTTT.

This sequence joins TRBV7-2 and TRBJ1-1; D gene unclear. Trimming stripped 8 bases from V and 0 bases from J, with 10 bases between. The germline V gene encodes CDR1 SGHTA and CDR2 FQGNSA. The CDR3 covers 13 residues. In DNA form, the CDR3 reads TGTGCCAGCCTCGGGAGCCTGAACACTGAAGCTTTCTTT. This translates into CASLGSLNTEAFF. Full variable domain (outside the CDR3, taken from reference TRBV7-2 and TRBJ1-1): GAGVSQSPSNKVTEKGKDVELRCDPISGHTALYWYRQSLGQGLEFLIYFQGNSAPDKSGLPSDRFSAERTGGSVSTLTIQRTQQEDSAVYLCASLGSLNTEAFFGQGTRLTVV.

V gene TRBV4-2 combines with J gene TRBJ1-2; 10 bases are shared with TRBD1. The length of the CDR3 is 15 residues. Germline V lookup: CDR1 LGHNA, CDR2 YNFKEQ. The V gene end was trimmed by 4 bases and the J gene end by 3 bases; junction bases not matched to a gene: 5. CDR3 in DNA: TGTGCCAGCAGCCCTCGGGGACAGGGGCACTATGGCTACACCTTC. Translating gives CASSPRGQGHYGYTF.

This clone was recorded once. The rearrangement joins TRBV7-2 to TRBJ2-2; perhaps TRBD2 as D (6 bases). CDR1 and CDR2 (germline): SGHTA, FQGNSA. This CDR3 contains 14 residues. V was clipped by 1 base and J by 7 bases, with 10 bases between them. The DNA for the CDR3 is TGTGCCAGCAGCTTAGTCGGGGGAAGCGGGGAGCTGTTTTTT. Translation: CASSLVGGSGELFF. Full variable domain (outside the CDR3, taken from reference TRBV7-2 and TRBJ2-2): GAGVSQSPSNKVTEKGKDVELRCDPISGHTALYWYRQSLGQGLEFLIYFQGNSAPDKSGLPSDRFSAERTGGSVSTLTIQRTQQEDSAVYLCASSLVGGSGELFFGEGSRLTVL.

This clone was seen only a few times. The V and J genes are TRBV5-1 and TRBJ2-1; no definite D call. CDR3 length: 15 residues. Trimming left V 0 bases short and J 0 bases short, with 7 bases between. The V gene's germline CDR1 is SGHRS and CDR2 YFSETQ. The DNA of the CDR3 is TGCGCCAGCAGCTTGGGCTCGAGCTCCTACAATGAGCAGTTCTTC. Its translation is CASSLGSSSYNEQFF.

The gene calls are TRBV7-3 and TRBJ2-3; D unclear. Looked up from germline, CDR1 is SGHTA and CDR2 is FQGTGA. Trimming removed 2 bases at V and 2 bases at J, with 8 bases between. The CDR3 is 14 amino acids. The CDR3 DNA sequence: TGTGCCAGCAGCTTAGATCCTAACACAGATACGCAGTATTTT. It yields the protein CASSLDPNTDTQYF.

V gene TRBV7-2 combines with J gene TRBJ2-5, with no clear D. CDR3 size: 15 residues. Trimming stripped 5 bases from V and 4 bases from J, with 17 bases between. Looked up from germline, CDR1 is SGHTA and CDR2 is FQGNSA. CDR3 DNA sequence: TGTGCCAGCAGCCCGTTTCGAGCAGGTAGAGAGACCCAGTACTTC. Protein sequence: CASSPFRAGRETQYF. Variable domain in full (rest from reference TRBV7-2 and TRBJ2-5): GAGVSQSPSNKVTEKGKDVELRCDPISGHTALYWYRQSLGQGLEFLIYFQGNSAPDKSGLPSDRFSAERTGGSVSTLTIQRTQQEDSAVYLCASSPFRAGRETQYFGPGTRLLVL.

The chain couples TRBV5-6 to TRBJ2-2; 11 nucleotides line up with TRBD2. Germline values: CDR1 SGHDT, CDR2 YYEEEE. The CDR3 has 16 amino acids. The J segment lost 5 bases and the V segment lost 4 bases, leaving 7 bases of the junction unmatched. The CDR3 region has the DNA TGTGCCAGCAGCGCGTCCGGGACTAGCGGAACCGGGGAGCTGTTTTTT. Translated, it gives CASSASGTSGTGELFF.

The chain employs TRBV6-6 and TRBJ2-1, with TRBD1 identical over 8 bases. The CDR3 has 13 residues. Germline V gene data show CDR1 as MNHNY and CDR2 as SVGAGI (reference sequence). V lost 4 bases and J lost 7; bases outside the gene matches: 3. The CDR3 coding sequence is TGTGCCAGCAGTTCCCGGACAGGGAATGAGCAGTTCTTC. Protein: CASSSRTGNEQFF.

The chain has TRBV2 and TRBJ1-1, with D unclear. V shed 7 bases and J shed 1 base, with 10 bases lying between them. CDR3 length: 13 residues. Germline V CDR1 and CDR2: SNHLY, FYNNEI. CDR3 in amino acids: CASIINSNTEAFF. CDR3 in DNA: TGTGCCAGCATTATTAATTCGAACACTGAAGCTTTCTTT. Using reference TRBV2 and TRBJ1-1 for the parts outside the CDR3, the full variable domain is EPEVTQTPSHQVTQMGQEVILRCVPISNHLYFYWYRQILGQKVEFLVSFYNNEISEKSEIFDDQFSVERPDGSNFTLKIRSTKLEDSAMYFCASIINSNTEAFFGQGTRLTVV.

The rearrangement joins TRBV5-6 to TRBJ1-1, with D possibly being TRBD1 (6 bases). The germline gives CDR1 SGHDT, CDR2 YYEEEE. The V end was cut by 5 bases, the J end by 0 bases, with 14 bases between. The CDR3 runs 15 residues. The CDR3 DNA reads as TGTGCCAGCAGGGACAGCCCAGAAGTGAACACTGAAGCTTTCTTT. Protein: CASRDSPEVNTEAFF.

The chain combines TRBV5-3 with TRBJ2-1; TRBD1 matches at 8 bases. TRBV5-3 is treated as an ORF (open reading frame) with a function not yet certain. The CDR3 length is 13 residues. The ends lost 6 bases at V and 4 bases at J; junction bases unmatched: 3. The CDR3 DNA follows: TGTGCCAGAATGGACAGGGCGTACAATGAGCAGTTCTTC. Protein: CARMDRAYNEQFF.

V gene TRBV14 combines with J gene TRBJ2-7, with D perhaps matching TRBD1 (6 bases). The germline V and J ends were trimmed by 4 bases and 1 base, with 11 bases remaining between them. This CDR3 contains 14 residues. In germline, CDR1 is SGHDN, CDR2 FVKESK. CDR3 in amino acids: CASSPTQGSYEQYF. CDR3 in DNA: TGTGCCAGCAGCCCTACACAGGGTTCCTACGAGCAGTACTTC.

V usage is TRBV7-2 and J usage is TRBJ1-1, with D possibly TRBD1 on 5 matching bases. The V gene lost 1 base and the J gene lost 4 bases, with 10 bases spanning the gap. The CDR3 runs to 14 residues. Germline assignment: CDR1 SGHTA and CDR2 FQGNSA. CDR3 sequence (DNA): TGTGCCAGCAGCTTAGGGGGCCGTGGCACTGAAGCTTTCTTT. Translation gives CASSLGGRGTEAFF.

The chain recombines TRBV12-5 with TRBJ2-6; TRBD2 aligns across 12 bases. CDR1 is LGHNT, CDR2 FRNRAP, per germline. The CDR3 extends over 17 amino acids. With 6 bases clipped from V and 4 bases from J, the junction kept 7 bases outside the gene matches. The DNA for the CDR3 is TGTGCTAGTGGGTCTAGCGGGAGGGCCACCGGGGCCAACGTCCTGACTTTC. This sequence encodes CASGSSGRATGANVLTF.

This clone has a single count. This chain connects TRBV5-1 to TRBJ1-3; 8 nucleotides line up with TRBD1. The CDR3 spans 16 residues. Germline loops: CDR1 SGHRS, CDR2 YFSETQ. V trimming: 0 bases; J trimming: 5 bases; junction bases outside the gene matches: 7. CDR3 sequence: CASSLATTGERNTIYF. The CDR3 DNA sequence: TGCGCCAGCAGCTTGGCGACGACAGGGGAGAGAAACACCATATATTTT.

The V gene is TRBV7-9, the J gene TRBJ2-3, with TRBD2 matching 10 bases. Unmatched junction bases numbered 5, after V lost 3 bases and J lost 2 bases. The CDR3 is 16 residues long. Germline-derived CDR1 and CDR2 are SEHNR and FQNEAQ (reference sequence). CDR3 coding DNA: TGTGCCAGCAGCTTGAGCGGGGGGGTTTTCACAGATACGCAGTATTTT. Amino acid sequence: CASSLSGGVFTDTQYF.

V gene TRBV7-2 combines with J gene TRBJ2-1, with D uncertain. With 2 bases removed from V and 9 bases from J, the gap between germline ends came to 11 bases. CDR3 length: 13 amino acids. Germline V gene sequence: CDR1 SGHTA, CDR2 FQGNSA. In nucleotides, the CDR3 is TGTGCCAGCAGCTTACTAACCACGGGTGAGCAGTTCTTC. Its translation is CASSLLTTGEQFF.

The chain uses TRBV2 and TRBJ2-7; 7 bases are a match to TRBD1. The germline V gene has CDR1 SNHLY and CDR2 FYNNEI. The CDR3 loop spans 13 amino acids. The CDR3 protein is CASREGASYEQYV. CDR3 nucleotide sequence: TGTGCCAGCCGTGAGGGGGCCTCCTACGAGCAGTACGTC.

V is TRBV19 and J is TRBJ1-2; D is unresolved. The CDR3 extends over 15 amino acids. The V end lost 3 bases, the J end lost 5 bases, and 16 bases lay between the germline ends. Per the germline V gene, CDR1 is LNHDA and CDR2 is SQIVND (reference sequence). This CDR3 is CASSIGPQRGYGYTF. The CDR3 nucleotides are TGTGCCAGTAGTATCGGGCCGCAGCGGGGTTATGGCTACACCTTC.